The clone carrying this T cell receptor (beta chain) showed up just a few times. Its antigen is unidentified. The CDR3 spans 14 residues. V lost 5 bases to trimming and J lost 2 bases, with 12 bases between them. CDR1 and CDR2 (germline): LNHDA, SQIVND (reference sequence). These data come from a study of naive and memory T cell subsets. A UMI-containing oligonucleotide was joined by 3' ligation to the TCR cDNA template. RNA was extracted from 2 to 2.5 ml of whole blood of healthy adults. Input was about 1 to 1,100 ng of DNase-treated total RNA without cell sorting. Study conclusions and caveats: TCR transcript changes with activation or differentiation may affect this RNA method.

Amplification of ligated cDNA took four PCR rounds with SP2 and nested alpha and beta constant primers. Blood and skin TCR RNA was reverse transcribed with alpha and beta constant primers. TCRdb re-derived calls from the 5' RACE reads in MiXCR, one entry per CDR3 protein. The sample contains approximately 49,000 distinct CDR3 sequences, 4% to 5% of which appear only once. The J gene is TRBJ1-1, the V gene TRBV19; D not certain. This receptor was obtained from a female donor in good health. CDR3 DNA: TGTGCCAGTAGTTTCGGACTGCTCAACACTGAAGCTTTCTTT. It specifies CASSFGLLNTEAFF.